This passage covers 13 T cell receptor beta chains from one sample sequenced in a study of shared clonotypes between healthy human individuals. Sequencing used immunoSEQ multiplex PCR; TCRdb keeps in-frame clones, though not all of them. This sample has roughly 2.1 million clones, with more than 85% found just once. The naive CD8 fraction comprised CD45RO-negative cells positively selected for CCR7 and excluded terminally differentiated effector memory CD45RA+ cells. Sequenced input: naive CD8+ T cells from PBMCs. These receptors came from a man younger than 35 in good health. Some clones in this sample may be carry-over from other donors' samples.

The chain recombines TRBV19 with TRBJ1-1; perhaps TRBD1 as D (6 bases). Germline V gives CDR1 LNHDA, CDR2 SQIVND (reference sequence). V was cut by 6 bases and J by 5 bases, with 13 bases left in between. There are 13 residues in the CDR3. The CDR3 bases are TGTGCCAGTAGCACGGGGGCGCGGACTGAAGCTTTCTTT. Its protein is CASSTGARTEAFF.

The rearrangement joins TRBV7-2 to TRBJ2-1; D possibly corresponds to TRBD2 (6 bases). The CDR3 contains 16 residues. V lost 6 bases, J lost 0 bases, and 15 bases lay in between. The germline V gene has CDR1 SGHTA and CDR2 FQGNSA. CDR3 residues: CASSSHPGLSYNEQFF. CDR3 nucleotides: TGTGCCAGCAGTTCCCACCCGGGACTCTCCTACAATGAGCAGTTCTTC.

The rearrangement uses TRBV5-1 and TRBJ2-7; a weak D match, TRBD1 (6 bases). Germline values: CDR1 SGHRS, CDR2 YFSETQ. The CDR3 contains 19 residues. V dropped 2 bases and J dropped 2 bases, with 26 bases sitting between them. DNA for the CDR3: TGCGCCAGCAGCTTCGGGCAGGAGCCCTTGGGGGCGCTAGCCTACGAGCAGTACTTC. Its translation is CASSFGQEPLGALAYEQYF.

The chain links TRBV6-1 to TRBJ2-7, with D unresolved. Germline CDR1 is MNHNS and CDR2 is SASEGT. Trimming stripped 1 base from V and 2 bases from J, with 9 bases between. The CDR3 totals 14 residues. CDR3 residues: CASSEEVGTYEQYF. CDR3 nucleotides: TGTGCCAGCAGTGAAGAGGTGGGGACCTACGAGCAGTACTTC.

The chain recombines TRBV28 with TRBJ2-4, with 7 nucleotides matching TRBD1. The CDR3 spans 16 residues. Germline V lookup: CDR1 MDHEN, CDR2 SYDVKM. V shed 6 bases, J shed 1 base, and the junction held 9 bases outside the gene matches. CDR3 amino acids: CASRPDREAAKNIQYF. CDR3 coding DNA: TGTGCCAGCAGACCCGACAGGGAAGCGGCCAAAAACATTCAGTACTTC.

CDR3 loop: CASSLTSGGTYEQYF. CDR3 nucleotides: TGTGCCAGCAGCCTGACTAGCGGGGGGACCTACGAGCAGTACTTC. The chain couples TRBV6-5 to TRBJ2-7, with 13 bases identical to TRBD2. V trimming: 6 bases; J trimming: 2 bases; junction bases outside the gene matches: 4. Germline V gives CDR1 MNHEY, CDR2 SVGAGI. The CDR3 length is 15 residues.

The V gene is TRBV29-1, the J gene TRBJ2-1; D perhaps matches TRBD2 (6 bases). CDR1 and CDR2 (germline): SQVTM, ANQGSEA. This CDR3 has 16 amino acids. V lost 5 bases and J 2 bases, leaving 19 bases between the germline ends. The CDR3 here is CSVREFSGTTYNEQFF. CDR3 DNA: TGCAGCGTTAGGGAATTTAGCGGAACCACCTACAATGAGCAGTTCTTC.

The chain combines TRBV9 with TRBJ1-1, with unresolved D. This CDR3 contains 13 residues. Germline-derived CDR1 and CDR2 are SGDLS and YYNGEE. The germline V and J ends were trimmed by 0 bases and 6 bases, with 9 bases remaining between them. CDR3 residues: CASSVVGRSEAFF. The CDR3 bases are TGTGCCAGCAGCGTAGTGGGCCGCTCTGAAGCTTTCTTT.

This sequence joins TRBV14 and TRBJ2-3, with 9 bases aligning to TRBD1. The V gene end was trimmed by 4 bases and the J gene end by 0 bases; junction bases not matched to a gene: 5. Germline V gives CDR1 SGHDN, CDR2 FVKESK. The CDR3 spans 16 residues. The CDR3 bases are TGTGCCAGCAGCCCCCCGGGACAGGGAAGCACAGATACGCAGTATTTT. Translated: CASSPPGQGSTDTQYF.

The genes are TRBV7-2 and TRBJ2-7, with 7 bases that match TRBD1. CDR1 and CDR2 from the germline V gene are SGHTA and FQGNSA. The CDR3 is 16 residues long. Unmatched junction bases numbered 11, after V lost 1 base and J lost 5 bases. The CDR3 nucleotides are TGTGCCAGCAGCTTAGTACTGGACAGGCCCCCCCACGAGCAGTACTTC. Amino acid sequence: CASSLVLDRPPHEQYF.

This chain uses TRBV27 with TRBJ2-7; no firm D call. Trimming took off 8 bases at V and 1 base at J, with 12 bases between the two ends. Germline CDR1 and CDR2: MNHEY and SMNVEV (reference sequence). The CDR3 spans 13 residues. The CDR3 here is CASALGPSYEQYF. CDR3 nucleotide sequence: TGTGCCAGCGCCTTAGGGCCTTCCTACGAGCAGTACTTC.

For the CDR3, the DNA is TGTGCCAGCAGCCTACGGGGTGGGCAAAAACTGTTTTTT. The encoded protein is CASSLRGGQKLFF. V gene TRBV7-3 combines with J gene TRBJ1-4, with unresolved D. Germline V gives CDR1 SGHTA, CDR2 FQGTGA. The CDR3 spans 13 residues. The V end lost 5 bases, the J end lost 9 bases, and 13 bases lay between the germline ends.

The chain combines TRBV9 with TRBJ2-3; 14 positions match TRBD2. With V trimmed by 4 bases and J by 4 bases, 20 bases remained unmatched. CDR3 length: 21 residues. Germline V gene lookup returns CDR1 SGDLS and CDR2 YYNGEE. CDR3 nucleotides: TGTGCCAGCAGCCCGGATATCGGGACTAGCGGGAGTATGCGTGGATCAGATACGCAGTATTTT. Translated, it gives CASSPDIGTSGSMRGSDTQYF.